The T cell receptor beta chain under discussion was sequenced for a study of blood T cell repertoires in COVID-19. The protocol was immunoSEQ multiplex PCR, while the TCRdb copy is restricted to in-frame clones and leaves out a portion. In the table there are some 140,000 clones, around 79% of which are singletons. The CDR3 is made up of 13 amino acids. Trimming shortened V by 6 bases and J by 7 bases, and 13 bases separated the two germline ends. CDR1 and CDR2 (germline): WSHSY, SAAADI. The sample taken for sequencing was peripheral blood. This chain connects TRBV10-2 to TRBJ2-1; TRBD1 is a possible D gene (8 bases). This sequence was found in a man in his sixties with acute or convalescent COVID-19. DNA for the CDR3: TGCGCCAGCAGAGGACAGGGAGGGAATGAGCAGTTCTTC. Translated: CASRGQGGNEQFF.